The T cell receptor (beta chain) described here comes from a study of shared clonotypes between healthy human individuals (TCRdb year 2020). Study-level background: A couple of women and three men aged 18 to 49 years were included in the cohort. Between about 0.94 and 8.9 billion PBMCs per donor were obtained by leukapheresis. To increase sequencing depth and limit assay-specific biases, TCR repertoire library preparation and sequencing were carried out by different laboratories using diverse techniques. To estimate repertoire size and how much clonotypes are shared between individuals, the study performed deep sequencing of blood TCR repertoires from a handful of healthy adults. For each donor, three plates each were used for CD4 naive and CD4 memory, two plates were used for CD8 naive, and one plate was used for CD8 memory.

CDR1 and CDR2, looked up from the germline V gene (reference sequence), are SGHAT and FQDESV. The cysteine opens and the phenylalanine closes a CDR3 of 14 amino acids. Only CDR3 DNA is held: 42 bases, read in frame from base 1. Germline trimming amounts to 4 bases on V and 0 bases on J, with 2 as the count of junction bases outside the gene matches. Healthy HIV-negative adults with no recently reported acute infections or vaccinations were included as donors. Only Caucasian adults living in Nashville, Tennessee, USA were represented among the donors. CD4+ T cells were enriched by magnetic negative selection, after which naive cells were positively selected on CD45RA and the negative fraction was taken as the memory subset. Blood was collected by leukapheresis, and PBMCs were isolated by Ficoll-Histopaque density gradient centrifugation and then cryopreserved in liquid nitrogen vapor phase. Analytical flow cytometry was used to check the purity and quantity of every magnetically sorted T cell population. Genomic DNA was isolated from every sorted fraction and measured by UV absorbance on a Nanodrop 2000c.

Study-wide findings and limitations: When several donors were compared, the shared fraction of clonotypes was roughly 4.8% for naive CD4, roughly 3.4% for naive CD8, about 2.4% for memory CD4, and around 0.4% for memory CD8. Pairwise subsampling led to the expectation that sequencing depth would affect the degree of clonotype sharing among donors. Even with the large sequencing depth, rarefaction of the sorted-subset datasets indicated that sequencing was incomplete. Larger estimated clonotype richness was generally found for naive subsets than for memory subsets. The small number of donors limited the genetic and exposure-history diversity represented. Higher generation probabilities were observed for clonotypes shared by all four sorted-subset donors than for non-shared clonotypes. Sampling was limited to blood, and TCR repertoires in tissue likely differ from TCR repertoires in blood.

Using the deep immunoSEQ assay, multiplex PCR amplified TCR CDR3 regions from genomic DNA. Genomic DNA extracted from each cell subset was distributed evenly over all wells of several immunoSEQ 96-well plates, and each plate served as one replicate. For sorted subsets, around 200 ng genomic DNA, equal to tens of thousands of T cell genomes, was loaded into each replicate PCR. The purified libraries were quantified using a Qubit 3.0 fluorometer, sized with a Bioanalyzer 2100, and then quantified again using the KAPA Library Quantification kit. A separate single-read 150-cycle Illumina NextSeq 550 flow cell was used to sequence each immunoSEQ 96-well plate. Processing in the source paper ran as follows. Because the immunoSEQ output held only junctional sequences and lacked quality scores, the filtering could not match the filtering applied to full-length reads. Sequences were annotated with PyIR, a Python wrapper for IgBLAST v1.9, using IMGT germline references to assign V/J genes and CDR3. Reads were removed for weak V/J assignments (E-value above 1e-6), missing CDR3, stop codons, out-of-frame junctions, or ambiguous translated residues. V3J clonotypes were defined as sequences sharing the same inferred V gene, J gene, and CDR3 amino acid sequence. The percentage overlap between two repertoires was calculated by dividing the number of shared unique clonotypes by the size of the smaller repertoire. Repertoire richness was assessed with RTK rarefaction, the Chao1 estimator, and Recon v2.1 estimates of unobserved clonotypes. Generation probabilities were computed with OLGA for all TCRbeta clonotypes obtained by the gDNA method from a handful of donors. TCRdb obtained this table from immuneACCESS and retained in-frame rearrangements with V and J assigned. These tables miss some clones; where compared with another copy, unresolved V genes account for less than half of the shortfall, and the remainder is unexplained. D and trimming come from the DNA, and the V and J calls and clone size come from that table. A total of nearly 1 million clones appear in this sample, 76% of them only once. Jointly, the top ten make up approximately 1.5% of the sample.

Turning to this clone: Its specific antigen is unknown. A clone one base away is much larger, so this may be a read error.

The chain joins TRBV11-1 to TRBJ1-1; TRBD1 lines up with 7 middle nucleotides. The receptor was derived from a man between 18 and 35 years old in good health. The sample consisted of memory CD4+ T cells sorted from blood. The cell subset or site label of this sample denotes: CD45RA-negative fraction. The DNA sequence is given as TGTGCCAGCAGCTCGGGACAGATGAACACTGAAGCTTTCTTT. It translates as CASSSGQMNTEAFF.